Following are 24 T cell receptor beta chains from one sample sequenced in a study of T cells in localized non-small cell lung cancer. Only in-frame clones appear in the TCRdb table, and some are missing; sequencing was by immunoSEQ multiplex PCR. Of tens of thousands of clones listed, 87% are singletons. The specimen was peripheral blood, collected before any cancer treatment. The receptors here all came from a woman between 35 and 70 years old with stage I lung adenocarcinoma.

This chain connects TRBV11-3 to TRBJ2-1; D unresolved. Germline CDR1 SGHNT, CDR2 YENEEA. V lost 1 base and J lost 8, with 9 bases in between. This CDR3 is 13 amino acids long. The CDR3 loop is CASSLASADEQFF. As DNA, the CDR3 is TGTGCCAGCAGCTTAGCATCTGCGGATGAGCAGTTCTTC.

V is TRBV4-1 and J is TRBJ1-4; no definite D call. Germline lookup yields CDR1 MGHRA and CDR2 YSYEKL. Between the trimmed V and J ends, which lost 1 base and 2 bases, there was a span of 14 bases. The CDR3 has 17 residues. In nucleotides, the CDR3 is TGCGCCAGCAGCCAAGCCTGGGGTGGAGCGACTAATGAAAAACTGTTTTTT. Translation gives CASSQAWGGATNEKLFF.

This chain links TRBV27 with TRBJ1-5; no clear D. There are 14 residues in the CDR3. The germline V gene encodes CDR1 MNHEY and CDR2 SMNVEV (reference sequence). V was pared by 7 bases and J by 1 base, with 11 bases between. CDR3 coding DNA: TGTGCCAGCAAACTGGACGGGAGCAATCAGCCCCAGCATTTT. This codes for CASKLDGSNQPQHF.

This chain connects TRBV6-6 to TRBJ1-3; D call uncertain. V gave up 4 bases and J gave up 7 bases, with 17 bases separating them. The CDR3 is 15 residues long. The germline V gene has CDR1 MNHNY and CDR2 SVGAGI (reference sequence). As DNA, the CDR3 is TGTGCCAGCAGTTTGGTCCGGACGACATTGAACACCATATATTTT. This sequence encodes CASSLVRTTLNTIYF.

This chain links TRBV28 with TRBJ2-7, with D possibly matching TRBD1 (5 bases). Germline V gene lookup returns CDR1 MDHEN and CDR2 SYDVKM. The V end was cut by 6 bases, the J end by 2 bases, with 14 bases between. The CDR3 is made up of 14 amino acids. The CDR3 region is CASRAVGQTYEQYF. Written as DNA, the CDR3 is TGTGCCAGCAGGGCCGTGGGGCAGACCTACGAGCAGTACTTC. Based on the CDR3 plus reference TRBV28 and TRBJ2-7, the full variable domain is DVKVTQSSRYLVKRTGEKVFLECVQDMDHENMFWYRQDPGLGLRLIYFSYDVKMKEKGDIPEGYSVSREKKERFSLILESASTNQTSMYLCASRAVGQTYEQYFGPGTRLTVT.

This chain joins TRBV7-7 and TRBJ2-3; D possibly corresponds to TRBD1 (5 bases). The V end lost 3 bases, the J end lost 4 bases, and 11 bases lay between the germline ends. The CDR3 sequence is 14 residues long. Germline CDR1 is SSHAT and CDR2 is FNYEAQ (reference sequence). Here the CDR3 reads CASSFSGLADTQYF. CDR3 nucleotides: TGTGCCAGCAGCTTTTCAGGGTTAGCAGATACGCAGTATTTT.

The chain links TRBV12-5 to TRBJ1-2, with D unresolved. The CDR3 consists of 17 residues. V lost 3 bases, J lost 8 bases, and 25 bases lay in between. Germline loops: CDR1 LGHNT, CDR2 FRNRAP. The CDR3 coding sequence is TGTGCTAGTGGTTTAAAAATACGGGTTATAGATCCAAGAGGCTACACCTTC. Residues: CASGLKIRVIDPRGYTF. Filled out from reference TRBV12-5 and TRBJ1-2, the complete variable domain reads DARVTQTPRHKVTEMGQEVTMRCQPILGHNTVFWYRQTMMQGLELLAYFRNRAPLDDSGMPKDRFSAEMPDATLATLKIQPSEPRDSAVYFCASGLKIRVIDPRGYTFGSGTRLTVV.

CDR3 region: CASSVGQGFEQYF. The CDR3, as DNA: TGTGCCAGCAGCGTCGGACAGGGCTTCGAGCAGTACTTC. The chain links TRBV11-3 to TRBJ2-7; 8 bases line up with TRBD1. Germline V gives CDR1 SGHNT, CDR2 YENEEA. The CDR3 runs to 13 residues. Trimming took 5 bases from V and 6 from J; bases not matched to a gene: 6.

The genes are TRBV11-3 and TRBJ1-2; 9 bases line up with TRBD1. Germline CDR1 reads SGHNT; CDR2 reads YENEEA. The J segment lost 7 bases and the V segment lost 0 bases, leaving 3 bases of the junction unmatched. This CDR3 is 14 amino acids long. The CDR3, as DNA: TGTGCCAGCAGCTTAGATACAGGGGGCCGTGGCTACACCTTC. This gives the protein CASSLDTGGRGYTF.

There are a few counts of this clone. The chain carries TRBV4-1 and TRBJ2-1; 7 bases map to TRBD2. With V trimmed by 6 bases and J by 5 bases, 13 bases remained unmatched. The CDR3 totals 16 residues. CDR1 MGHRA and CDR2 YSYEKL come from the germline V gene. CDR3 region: CASRGWGGGRDNEQFF. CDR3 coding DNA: TGCGCCAGCAGGGGTTGGGGCGGGGGAAGAGACAATGAGCAGTTCTTC.

The CDR3 sequence: CASSPIGRFGDPGNTIYF. The CDR3 DNA reads as TGTGCCAGCAGCCCCATTGGCCGGTTCGGGGACCCTGGAAACACCATATATTTT. The V and J genes are TRBV28 and TRBJ1-3; D may be TRBD1 (5 bases). The CDR3 totals 18 residues. CDR1 is MDHEN and CDR2 is SYDVKM in the germline V gene. The ends were cut back, 6 bases at V and 2 bases at J, with 23 bases in the middle.

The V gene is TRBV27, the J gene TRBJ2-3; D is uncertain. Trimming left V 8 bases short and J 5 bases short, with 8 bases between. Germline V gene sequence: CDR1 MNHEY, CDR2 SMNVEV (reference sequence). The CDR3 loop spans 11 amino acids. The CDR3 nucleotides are TGTGCCAGCTATAAAGGAGATACGCAGTATTTT. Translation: CASYKGDTQYF.

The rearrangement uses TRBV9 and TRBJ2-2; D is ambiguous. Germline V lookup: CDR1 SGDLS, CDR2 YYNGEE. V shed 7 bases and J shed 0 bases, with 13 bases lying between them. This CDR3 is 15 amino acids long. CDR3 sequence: CASARLGTNTGELFF. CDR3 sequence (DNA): TGTGCCAGCGCGCGCCTTGGAACGAACACCGGGGAGCTGTTTTTT.

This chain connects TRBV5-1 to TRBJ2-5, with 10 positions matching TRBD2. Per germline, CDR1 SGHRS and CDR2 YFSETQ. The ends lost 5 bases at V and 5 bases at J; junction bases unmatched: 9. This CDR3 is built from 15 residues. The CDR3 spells CASSPGTSVGETQYF. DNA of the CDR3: TGCGCCAGCAGTCCCGGGACTAGCGTAGGGGAGACCCAGTACTTC. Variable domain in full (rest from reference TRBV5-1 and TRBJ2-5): KAGVTQTPRYLIKTRGQQVTLSCSPISGHRSVSWYQQTPGQGLQFLFEYFSETQRNKGNFPGRFSGRQFSNSRSEMNVSTLELGDSALYLCASSPGTSVGETQYFGPGTRLLVL.

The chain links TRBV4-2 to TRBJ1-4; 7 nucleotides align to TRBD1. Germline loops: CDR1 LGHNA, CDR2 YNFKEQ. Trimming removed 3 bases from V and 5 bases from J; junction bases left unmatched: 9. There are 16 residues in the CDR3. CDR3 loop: CASSHGTGTENEKLFF. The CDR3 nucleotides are TGTGCCAGCAGCCACGGTACCGGGACAGAAAATGAAAAACTGTTTTTT.

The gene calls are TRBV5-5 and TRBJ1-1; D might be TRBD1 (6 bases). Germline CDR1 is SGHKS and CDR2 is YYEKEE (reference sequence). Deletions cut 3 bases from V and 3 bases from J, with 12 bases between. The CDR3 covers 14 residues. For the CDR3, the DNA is TGTGCCAGCAGCTCGCAGGGGCGCGACACTGAAGCTTTCTTT. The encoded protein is CASSSQGRDTEAFF.

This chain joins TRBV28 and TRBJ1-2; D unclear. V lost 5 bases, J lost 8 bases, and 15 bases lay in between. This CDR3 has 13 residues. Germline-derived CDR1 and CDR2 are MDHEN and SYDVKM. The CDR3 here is CASSRRLGGGYTF. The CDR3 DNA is TGTGCCAGCAGTCGACGACTAGGAGGGGGCTACACCTTC.

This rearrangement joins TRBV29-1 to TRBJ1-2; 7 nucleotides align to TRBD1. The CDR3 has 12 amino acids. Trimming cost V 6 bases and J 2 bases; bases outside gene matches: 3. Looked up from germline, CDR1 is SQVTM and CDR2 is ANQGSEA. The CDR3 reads CSVGGSNYGYTF. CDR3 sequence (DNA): TGCAGCGTAGGGGGCTCGAACTATGGCTACACCTTC.

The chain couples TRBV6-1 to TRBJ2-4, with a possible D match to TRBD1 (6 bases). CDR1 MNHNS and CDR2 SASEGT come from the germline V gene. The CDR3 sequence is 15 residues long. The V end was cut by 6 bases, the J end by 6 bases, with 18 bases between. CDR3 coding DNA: TGTGCCAGCAGAACAGGGTCTTCGGGCACAAACATTCAGTACTTC. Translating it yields CASRTGSSGTNIQYF.

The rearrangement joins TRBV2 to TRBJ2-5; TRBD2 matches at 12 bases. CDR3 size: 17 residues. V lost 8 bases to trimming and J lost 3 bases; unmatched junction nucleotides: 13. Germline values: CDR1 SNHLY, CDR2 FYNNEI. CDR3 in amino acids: CASQIPTRLAGEETQYF. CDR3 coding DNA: TGTGCCAGCCAAATCCCCACCCGACTAGCGGGGGAAGAGACCCAGTACTTC.

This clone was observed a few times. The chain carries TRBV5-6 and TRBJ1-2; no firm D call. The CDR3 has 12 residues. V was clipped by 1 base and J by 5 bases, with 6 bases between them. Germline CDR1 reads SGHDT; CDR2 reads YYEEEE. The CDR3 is CASSLRPYGYTF. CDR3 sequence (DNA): TGTGCCAGCAGCTTGCGCCCTTATGGCTACACCTTC.

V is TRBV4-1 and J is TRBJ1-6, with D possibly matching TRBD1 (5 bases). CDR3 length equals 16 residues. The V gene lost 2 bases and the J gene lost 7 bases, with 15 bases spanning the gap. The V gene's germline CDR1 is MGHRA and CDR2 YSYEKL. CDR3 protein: CASSQPSDRGNSPLHF. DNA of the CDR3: TGCGCCAGCAGCCAACCTTCCGACAGAGGGAATTCACCCCTCCACTTT.

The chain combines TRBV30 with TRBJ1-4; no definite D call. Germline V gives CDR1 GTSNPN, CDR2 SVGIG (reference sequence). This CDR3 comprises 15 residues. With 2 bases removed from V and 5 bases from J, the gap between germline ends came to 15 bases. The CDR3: CAWSSRVGVNEKLFF. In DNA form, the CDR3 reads TGTGCCTGGAGTTCCCGGGTGGGTGTAAATGAAAAACTGTTTTTT.

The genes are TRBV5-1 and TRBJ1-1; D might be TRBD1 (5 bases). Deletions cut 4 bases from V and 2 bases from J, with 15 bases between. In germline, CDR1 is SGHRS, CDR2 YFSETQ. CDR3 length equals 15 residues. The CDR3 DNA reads TGCGCCAGCAGCCTGGGACTCTCCACAAACACTGAAGCTTTCTTT. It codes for CASSLGLSTNTEAFF.